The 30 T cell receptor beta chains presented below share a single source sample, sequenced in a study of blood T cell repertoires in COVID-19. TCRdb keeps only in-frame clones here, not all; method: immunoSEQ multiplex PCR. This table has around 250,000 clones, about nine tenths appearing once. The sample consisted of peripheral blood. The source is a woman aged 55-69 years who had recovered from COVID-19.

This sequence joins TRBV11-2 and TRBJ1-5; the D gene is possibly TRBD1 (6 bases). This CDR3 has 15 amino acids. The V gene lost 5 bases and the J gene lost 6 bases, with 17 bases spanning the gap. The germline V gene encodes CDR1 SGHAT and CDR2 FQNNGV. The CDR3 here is CASSPDRLNTQPQHF. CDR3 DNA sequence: TGTGCCAGCAGCCCTGACAGGCTAAACACTCAGCCCCAGCATTTT.

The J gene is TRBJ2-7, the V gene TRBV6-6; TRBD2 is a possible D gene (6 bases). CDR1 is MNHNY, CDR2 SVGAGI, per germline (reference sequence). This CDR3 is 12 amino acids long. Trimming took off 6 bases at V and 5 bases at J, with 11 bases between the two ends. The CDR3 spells CASRLARNEQYF. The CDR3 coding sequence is TGTGCCAGCAGGCTAGCGAGAAACGAGCAGTACTTC.

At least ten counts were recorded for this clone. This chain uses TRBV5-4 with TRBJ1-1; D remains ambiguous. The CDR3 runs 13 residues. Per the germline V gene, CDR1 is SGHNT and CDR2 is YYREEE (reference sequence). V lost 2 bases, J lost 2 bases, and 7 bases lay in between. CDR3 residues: CASSFSHNTEAFF. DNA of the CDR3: TGTGCCAGCAGCTTTAGCCACAACACTGAAGCTTTCTTT.

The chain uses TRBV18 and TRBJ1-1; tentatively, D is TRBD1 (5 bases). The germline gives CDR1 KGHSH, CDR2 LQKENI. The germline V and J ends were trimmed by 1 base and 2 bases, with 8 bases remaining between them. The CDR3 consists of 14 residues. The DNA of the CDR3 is TGTGCCAGCTCACCACTCCAGGGCAACACTGAAGCTTTCTTT. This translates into CASSPLQGNTEAFF.

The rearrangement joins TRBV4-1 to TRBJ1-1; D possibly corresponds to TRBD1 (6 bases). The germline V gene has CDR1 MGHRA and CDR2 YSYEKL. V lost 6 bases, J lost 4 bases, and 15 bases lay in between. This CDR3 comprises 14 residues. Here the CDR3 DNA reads TGCGCCAGCAGACCCCAGGGGCGCGCCACTGAAGCTTTCTTT. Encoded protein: CASRPQGRATEAFF.

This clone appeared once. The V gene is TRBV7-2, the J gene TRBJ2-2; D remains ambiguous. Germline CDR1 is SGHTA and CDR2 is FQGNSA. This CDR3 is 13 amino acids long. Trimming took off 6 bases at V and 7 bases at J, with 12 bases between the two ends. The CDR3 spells CASRPPTGGELFF. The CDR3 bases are TGTGCCAGCAGACCCCCGACGGGCGGGGAGCTGTTTTTT.

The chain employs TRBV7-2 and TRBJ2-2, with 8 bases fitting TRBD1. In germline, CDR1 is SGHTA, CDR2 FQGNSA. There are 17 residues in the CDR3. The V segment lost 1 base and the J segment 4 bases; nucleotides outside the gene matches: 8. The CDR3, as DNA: TGTGCCAGCAGCTTAGGGGCCGGGACAGGCATCACCGGGGAGCTGTTTTTT. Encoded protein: CASSLGAGTGITGELFF.

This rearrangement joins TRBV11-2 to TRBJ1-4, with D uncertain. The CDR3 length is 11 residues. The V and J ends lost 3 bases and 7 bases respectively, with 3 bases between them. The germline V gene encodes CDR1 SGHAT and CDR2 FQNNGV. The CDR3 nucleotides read TGTGCCAGCAGCTTGAGTGAAAAACTGTTTTTT. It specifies CASSLSEKLFF. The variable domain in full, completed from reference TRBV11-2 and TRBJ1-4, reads EAGVAQSPRYKIIEKRQSVAFWCNPISGHATLYWYQQILGQGPKLLIQFQNNGVVDDSQLPKDRFSAERLKGVDSTLKIQPAKLEDSAVYLCASSLSEKLFFGSGTQLSVL.

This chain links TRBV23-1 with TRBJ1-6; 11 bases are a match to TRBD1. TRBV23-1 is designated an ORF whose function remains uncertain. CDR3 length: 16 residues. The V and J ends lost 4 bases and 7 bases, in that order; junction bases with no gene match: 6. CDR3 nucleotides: TGCGCCAGCAGTCGCATCGGACAGGGGGCCAATTCACCCCTCCACTTT. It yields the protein CASSRIGQGANSPLHF.

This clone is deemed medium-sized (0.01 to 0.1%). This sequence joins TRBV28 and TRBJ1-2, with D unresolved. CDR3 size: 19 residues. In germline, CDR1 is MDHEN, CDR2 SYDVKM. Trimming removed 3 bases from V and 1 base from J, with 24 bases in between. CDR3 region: CASSFSPATETKNNYGYTF. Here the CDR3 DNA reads TGTGCCAGCAGTTTTTCCCCAGCGACGGAAACAAAGAATAACTATGGCTACACCTTC.

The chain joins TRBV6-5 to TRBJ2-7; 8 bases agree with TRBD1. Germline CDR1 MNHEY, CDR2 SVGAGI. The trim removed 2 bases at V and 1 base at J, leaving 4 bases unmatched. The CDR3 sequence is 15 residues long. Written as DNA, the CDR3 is TGTGCCAGCAGTTACGGGGACAGGCCGTCCTACGAGCAGTACTTC. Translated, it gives CASSYGDRPSYEQYF.

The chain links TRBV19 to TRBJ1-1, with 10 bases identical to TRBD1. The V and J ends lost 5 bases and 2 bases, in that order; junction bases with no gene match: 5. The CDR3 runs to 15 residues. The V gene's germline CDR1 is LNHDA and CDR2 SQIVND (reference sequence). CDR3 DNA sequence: TGTGCCAGTAGTCCAAGGACAGGGGGAAACACTGAAGCTTTCTTT. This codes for CASSPRTGGNTEAFF.

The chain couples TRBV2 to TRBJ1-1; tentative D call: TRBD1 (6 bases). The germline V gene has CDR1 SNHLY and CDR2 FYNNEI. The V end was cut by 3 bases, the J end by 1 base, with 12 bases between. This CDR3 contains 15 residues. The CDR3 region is CASSDWGPRNTEAFF. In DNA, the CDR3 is TGTGCCAGCAGTGACTGGGGGCCGAGGAACACTGAAGCTTTCTTT. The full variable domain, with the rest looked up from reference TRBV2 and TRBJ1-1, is EPEVTQTPSHQVTQMGQEVILRCVPISNHLYFYWYRQILGQKVEFLVSFYNNEISEKSEIFDDQFSVERPDGSNFTLKIRSTKLEDSAMYFCASSDWGPRNTEAFFGQGTRLTVV.

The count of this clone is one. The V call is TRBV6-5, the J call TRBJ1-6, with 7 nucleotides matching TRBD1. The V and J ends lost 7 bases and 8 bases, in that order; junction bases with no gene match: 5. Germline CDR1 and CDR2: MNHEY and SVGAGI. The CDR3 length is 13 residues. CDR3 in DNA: TGTGCCAGCAACAGGGGCGCGGATTCACCCCTCCACTTT. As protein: CASNRGADSPLHF.

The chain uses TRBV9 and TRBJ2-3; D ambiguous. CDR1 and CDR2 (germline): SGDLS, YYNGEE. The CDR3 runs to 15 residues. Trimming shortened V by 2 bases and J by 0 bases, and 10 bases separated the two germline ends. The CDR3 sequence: CASSVLAASTDTQYF. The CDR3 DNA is TGTGCCAGCAGCGTTCTGGCGGCTAGCACAGATACGCAGTATTTT.

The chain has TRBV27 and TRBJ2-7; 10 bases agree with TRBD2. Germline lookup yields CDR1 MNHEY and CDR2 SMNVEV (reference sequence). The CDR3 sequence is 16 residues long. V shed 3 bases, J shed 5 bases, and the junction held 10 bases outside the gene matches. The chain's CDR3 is CASSFLERGGRNEQYF. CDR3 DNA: TGTGCCAGCAGTTTCCTCGAGCGGGGGGGCCGGAACGAGCAGTACTTC.

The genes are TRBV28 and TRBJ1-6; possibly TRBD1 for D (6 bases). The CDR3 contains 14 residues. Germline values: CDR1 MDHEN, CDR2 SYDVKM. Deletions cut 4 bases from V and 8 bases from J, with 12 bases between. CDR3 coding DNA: TGTGCCAGCAGTTCTCAGGGGTGGTATTCACCCCTCCACTTT. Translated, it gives CASSSQGWYSPLHF.

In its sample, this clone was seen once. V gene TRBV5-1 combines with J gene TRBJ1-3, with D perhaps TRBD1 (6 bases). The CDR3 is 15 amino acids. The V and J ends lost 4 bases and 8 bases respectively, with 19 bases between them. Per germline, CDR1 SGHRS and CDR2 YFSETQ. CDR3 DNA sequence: TGCGCCAGCAGCCAGGGACAAGGTCGGACGGACACCATATATTTT. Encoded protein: CASSQGQGRTDTIYF.

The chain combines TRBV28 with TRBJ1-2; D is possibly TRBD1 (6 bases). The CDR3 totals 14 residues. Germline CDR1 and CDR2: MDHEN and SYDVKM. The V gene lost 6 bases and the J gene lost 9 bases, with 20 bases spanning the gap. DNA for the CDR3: TGTGCCAGCAGGGATACAGGGACGCGGTTTAGCTACACCTTC. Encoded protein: CASRDTGTRFSYTF.

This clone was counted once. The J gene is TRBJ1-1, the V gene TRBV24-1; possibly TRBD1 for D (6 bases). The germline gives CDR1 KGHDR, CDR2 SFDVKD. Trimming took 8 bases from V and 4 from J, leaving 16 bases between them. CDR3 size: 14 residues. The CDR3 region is CATTAGVRVTEAFF. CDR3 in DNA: TGTGCCACCACGGCAGGGGTAAGAGTCACTGAAGCTTTCTTT.

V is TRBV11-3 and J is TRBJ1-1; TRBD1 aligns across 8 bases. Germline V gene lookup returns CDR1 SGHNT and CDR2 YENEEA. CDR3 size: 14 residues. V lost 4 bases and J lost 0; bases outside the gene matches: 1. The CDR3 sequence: CASSSGGVNTEAFF. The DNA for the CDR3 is TGTGCCAGCAGCTCAGGGGGCGTGAACACTGAAGCTTTCTTT.

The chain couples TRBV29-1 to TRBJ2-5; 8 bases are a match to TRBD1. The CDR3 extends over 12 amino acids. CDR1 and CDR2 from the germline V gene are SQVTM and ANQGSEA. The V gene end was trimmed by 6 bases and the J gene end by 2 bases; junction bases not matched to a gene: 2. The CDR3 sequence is CSVGTGQETQYF. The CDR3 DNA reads TGCAGCGTCGGGACAGGACAAGAGACCCAGTACTTC.

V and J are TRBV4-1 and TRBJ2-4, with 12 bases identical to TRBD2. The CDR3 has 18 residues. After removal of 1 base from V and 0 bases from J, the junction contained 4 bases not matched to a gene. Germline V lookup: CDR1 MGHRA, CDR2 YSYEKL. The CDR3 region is CASSQGLAGVKAKNIQYF. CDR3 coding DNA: TGCGCCAGCAGCCAAGGACTAGCGGGGGTGAAAGCCAAAAACATTCAGTACTTC.

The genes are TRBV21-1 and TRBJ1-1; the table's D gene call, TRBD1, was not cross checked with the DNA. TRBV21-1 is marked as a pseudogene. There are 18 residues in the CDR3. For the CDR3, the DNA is TGTGCCAGCAGCAAAGGAACAGGGACGAGGGCCTCGAACACTGAAGCTTTCTTT. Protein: CASSKGTGTRASNTEAFF.

CDR3 in amino acids: CASSLDSYSYEQYF. The CDR3 region has the DNA TGTGCCAGCAGCTTGGACTCCTACTCCTACGAGCAGTACTTC. The chain recombines TRBV7-8 with TRBJ2-7; D is possibly TRBD2 (5 bases). This CDR3 spans 14 amino acids. In germline, CDR1 is SGHVS, CDR2 FQNEAQ. Trimming pared 3 bases from V and 0 bases from J, leaving 9 bases between.

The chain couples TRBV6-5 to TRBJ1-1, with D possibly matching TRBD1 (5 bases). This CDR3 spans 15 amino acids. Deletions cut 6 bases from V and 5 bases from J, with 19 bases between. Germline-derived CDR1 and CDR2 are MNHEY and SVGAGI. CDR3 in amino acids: CASSGDGARGTEAFF. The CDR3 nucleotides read TGTGCCAGCAGCGGCGACGGGGCGCGGGGGACTGAAGCTTTCTTT.

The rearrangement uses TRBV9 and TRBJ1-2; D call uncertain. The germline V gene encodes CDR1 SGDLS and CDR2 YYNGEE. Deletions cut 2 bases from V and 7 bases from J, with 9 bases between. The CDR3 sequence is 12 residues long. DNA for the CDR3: TGTGCCAGCAGCGTCCGGACTGGTGGCTACACCTTC. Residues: CASSVRTGGYTF.

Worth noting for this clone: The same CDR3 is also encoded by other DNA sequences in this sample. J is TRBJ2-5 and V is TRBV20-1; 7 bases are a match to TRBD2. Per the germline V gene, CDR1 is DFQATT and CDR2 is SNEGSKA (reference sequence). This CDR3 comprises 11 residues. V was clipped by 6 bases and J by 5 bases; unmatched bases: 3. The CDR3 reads CSALGGETQYF. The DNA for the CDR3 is TGCAGTGCCCTGGGGGGGGAGACCCAGTACTTC.

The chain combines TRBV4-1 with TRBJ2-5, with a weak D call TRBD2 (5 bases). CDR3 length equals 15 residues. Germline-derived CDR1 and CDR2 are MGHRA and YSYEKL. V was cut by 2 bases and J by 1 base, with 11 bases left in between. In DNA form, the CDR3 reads TGCGCCAGCAGCCAAAGTCTACGGGGCCAAGAGACCCAGTACTTC. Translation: CASSQSLRGQETQYF.

CDR3 region: CASSLADRGWAPLHF. CDR3 DNA: TGTGCCAGCAGCTTAGCGGACAGGGGTTGGGCACCCCTCCACTTT. J is TRBJ1-6 and V is TRBV7-9, with TRBD1 matching over 9 bases. Germline-derived CDR1 and CDR2 are SEHNR and FQNEAQ (reference sequence). J lost 11 bases, V lost 0 bases, and 5 bases had no gene match. The length of the CDR3 is 15 residues.